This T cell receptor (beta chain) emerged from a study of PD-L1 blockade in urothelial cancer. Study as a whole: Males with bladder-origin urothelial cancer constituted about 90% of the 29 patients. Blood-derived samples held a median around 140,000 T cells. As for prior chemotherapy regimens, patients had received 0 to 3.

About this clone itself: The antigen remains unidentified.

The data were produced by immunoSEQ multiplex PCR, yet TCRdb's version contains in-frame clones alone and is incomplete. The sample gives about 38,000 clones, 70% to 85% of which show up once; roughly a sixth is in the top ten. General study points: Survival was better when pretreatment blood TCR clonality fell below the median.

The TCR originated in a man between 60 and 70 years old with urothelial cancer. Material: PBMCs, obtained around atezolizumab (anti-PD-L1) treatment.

The CDR3: CASRPDRGAYNEQFF. The CDR3, as DNA: TGTGCCAGCAGACCCGACAGGGGAGCCTACAATGAGCAGTTCTTC. The V gene is TRBV7-3, the J gene TRBJ2-1, with 8 bases lining up with TRBD1. The ends lost 6 bases at V and 2 bases at J; junction bases unmatched: 6. Germline lookup yields CDR1 SGHTA and CDR2 FQGTGA. The length of the CDR3 is 15 residues.